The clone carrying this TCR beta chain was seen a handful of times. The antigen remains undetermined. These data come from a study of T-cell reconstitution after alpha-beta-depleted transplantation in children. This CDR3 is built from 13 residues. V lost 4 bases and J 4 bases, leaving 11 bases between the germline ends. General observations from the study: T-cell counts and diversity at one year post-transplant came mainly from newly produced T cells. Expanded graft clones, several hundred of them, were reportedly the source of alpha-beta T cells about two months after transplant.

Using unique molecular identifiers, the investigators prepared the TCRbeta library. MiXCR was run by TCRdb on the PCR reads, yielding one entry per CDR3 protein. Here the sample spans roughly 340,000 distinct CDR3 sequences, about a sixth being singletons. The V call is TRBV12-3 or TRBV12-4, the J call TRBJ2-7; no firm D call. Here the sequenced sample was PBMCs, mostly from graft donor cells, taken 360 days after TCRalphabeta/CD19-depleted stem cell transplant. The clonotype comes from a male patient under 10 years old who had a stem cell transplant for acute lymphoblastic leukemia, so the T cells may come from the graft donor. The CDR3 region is CASSYPRAYEQYF. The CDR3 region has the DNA TGTGCCAGCAGTTATCCAAGGGCATACGAGCAGTACTTC.